A selection of T cell receptor beta chains follows, all from one sample in a study of monozygotic twins with inflammatory bowel disease. TCRdb reprocessed the 5' RACE reads, with one entry per CDR3 protein and no DNA. The listing records approximately 160,000 distinct CDR3 sequences. The sample consisted of blood. Source of these receptors: a human donor with ulcerative colitis or Crohn's disease, or a healthy co-twin of an affected twin (not recorded which). CDR3s include the opening cysteine and the closing phenylalanine or tryptophan. Fields, in order: J gene, V gene, CDR3 protein.

>TRBJ2-1|TRBV25-1
CASSYGGNEQFF
>TRBJ2-7|TRBV20-1
CSASWQGSGREQYF
>TRBJ1-5|TRBV7-9
CASSDDDRGNQPQHF
>TRBJ1-4|TRBV5-5
CASSPFAGYNEKLFF
>TRBJ1-2|TRBV14
CASSQGGGKYGYTF
>TRBJ1-6|TRBV20-1
CSARELESSYNSPLHF
>TRBJ2-2|TRBV29-1
CSVEGENTGELFF
>TRBJ1-2|TRBV21-1
CASSKQGPYGYTF
>TRBJ2-7|TRBV5-5
CASSLMGTNYEQYF
>TRBJ2-1|TRBV30
CAWSVQGNNEQFF
>TRBJ1-3|TRBV29-1
CSARDSLTQNTIYF
>TRBJ1-2|TRBV30
CAWTATANYGYTF
>TRBJ2-5|TRBV29-1
CSVAGTAFQETQYF
>TRBJ1-1|TRBV7-9
CASKRGQEAFF
>TRBJ2-4|TRBV20-1
CSAIGQGENIQYF
>TRBJ2-1|TRBV20-1
CSAATGTSGHNEQFF
>TRBJ2-5|TRBV3-1
CASSQEGHPQETQYF
>TRBJ2-2|TRBV6-6
CASSYSNTGELFF
>TRBJ2-2|TRBV11-2
CASSLDIRGLAGELFF
>TRBJ2-1|TRBV5-1
CASSSDRAYNEQFF
>TRBJ2-3|TRBV5-1
CASSSSYTDTQYF
>TRBJ2-3|TRBV20-1
CSAWRGAGYTQYF
>TRBJ2-1|TRBV5-6
CASSFLGGNGEQFF
>TRBJ2-2|TRBV5-6
CASSSGSNTGELFF
>TRBJ2-7|TRBV18
CASSPSATNYEQYF
>TRBJ2-5|TRBV5-1
CASSLAVGGLEETQYF
>TRBJ2-7|TRBV20-1
CSARDRQGIHYEQYF
>TRBJ2-1|TRBV12-3/TRBV12-4
CASSPPGPGDNEQFF
>TRBJ2-7|TRBV4-3
CASSQGTGRGSYEQYF
>TRBJ2-7|TRBV27
CASTPGGEGIEQYF
>TRBJ2-1|TRBV7-2
CASSLAWGQEQFF
>TRBJ2-1|TRBV7-9
CASTPGLAGDNEQFF
>TRBJ1-6|TRBV5-1
CASSPGTADNSPLHF
>TRBJ2-7|TRBV5-1
CASSLGAGNYEQYF
>TRBJ2-5|TRBV4-1
CASSQGWLGETQYF
>TRBJ2-5|TRBV20-1
CSARTARKRGLPEETQYF
>TRBJ2-5|TRBV7-6
CASSLGTQETQYF
>TRBJ2-4|TRBV4-2
CASSQDLAKNIQYF
>TRBJ1-2|TRBV10-3
CAISMKADGYTF
>TRBJ2-2|TRBV30
CAWSGHPRGQVIGELFF
>TRBJ2-5|TRBV7-2
CASSPVGSNLGGYF
>TRBJ2-7|TRBV7-2
CASTLRGLSYEQYF
>TRBJ1-1|TRBV6-1
CASTDPGEGVNTEAFF
>TRBJ1-5|TRBV5-1
CASSLSSNQPQHF
>TRBJ1-1|TRBV7-2
CASSLQSPRPNTEAFF
>TRBJ2-3|TRBV12-3/TRBV12-4
CATKSSSTDTQYF
>TRBJ2-7|TRBV18
CASSPGQGKAYYEQYF
>TRBJ2-3|TRBV30
CAWSAGGGDTQYF
>TRBJ1-2|TRBV5-1
CASSLEEGFYGYTF
>TRBJ1-2|TRBV3-1
CASSQGGDRGAYGYTF
>TRBJ2-1|TRBV6-2/TRBV6-3
CASRTSGGPNEQFF
>TRBJ2-5|TRBV4-3
CASSQDFLAAQETQYF
>TRBJ2-6|TRBV29-1
CSVVGSGANVLTF
>TRBJ2-2|TRBV10-3
CATRPETGELFF
>TRBJ2-5|TRBV20-1
CSARSSGRARETQYF
>TRBJ2-1|TRBV3-1
CASSPLGNEQFF